Listed below are T cell receptor beta chains from one sample, sequenced in a study of blood T cell repertoires in COVID-19. Data came from immunoSEQ multiplex PCR; TCRdb stores just in-frame clones and leaves some out. The data hold a few hundred thousand clones, with approximately 80% observed a single time. The sequenced sample consisted of PBMCs or T cells enriched from blood (not recorded which). All receptors derive from a woman aged 60-75 years who had recovered from COVID-19. CDR3s include the opening cysteine and the closing phenylalanine or tryptophan. Each record gives: CDR3 length, clone size, V gene, D gene, J gene, CDR3 DNA, CDR3 protein. The D gene is left open where the match is weak. Where a row states a size, it is once, few, many or the class of an expanded clone; other rows omit it.

len: 15
abundance: -
v_gene: TRBV25-1
d_gene: -
j_gene: TRBJ1-3
CDR3nt: TGTGCCAGCAGTGGGGTTGGCGGCTCTGGAAACACCATATATTTT
CDR3aa: CASSGVGGSGNTIYF

len: 16
abundance: -
v_gene: TRBV9
d_gene: TRBD1
j_gene: TRBJ2-2
CDR3nt: TGTGCCAGCAGCGTAGCCGGGACAGGGGACACCGGGGAGCTGTTTTTT
CDR3aa: CASSVAGTGDTGELFF

len: 15
abundance: -
v_gene: TRBV16
d_gene: -
j_gene: TRBJ1-6
CDR3nt: TGTGCCAGCAGCCAATCTGAACAGGCTAATTCACCCCTCCACTTT
CDR3aa: CASSQSEQANSPLHF

len: 13
abundance: -
v_gene: TRBV11-2
d_gene: -
j_gene: TRBJ1-5
CDR3nt: TGTGCCAGCAGCTTGGTAGAGGATCAGCCCCAGCATTTT
CDR3aa: CASSLVEDQPQHF

len: 18
abundance: -
v_gene: TRBV6-6
d_gene: TRBD1
j_gene: TRBJ1-2
CDR3nt: TGTGCCAGCAGTCTGAGGGACAGCCTTTATGAGGCCCGTAAAAGCTACACCTTC
CDR3aa: CASSLRDSLYEARKSYTF

len: 15
abundance: -
v_gene: TRBV9
d_gene: TRBD1
j_gene: TRBJ2-7
CDR3nt: TGTGCCAGCAGCGTGAACCAGGGGGTTGGTAACGAGCAGTACTTC
CDR3aa: CASSVNQGVGNEQYF

len: 14
abundance: -
v_gene: TRBV10-3
d_gene: -
j_gene: TRBJ1-1
CDR3nt: TGTGCCATCAGTGAGCCGACCAGGGGTACTGAAGCTTTCTTT
CDR3aa: CAISEPTRGTEAFF

len: 14
abundance: -
v_gene: TRBV4-2
d_gene: TRBD1
j_gene: TRBJ1-4
CDR3nt: TGTGCCAGCAGCCAGGGGACAGGGGGTGAAAAACTGTTTTTT
CDR3aa: CASSQGTGGEKLFF

len: 17
abundance: once
v_gene: TRBV9
d_gene: TRBD2
j_gene: TRBJ2-7
CDR3nt: TGTGCCAGCAGCGTAGGAGTAGCGGGAGTTCAGTCCTACGAGCAGTACTTC
CDR3aa: CASSVGVAGVQSYEQYF

len: 12
abundance: -
v_gene: TRBV6-5
d_gene: -
j_gene: TRBJ2-2
CDR3nt: TGTGCCAGCAGGAACAGGGCCGGGGAGCTGTTTTTT
CDR3aa: CASRNRAGELFF

len: 13
abundance: -
v_gene: TRBV19
d_gene: -
j_gene: TRBJ2-5
CDR3nt: TGTGCCAGTAGCGGACAGTTAAAAGAGACCCAGTACTTC
CDR3aa: CASSGQLKETQYF

len: 14
abundance: -
v_gene: TRBV2
d_gene: TRBD1
j_gene: TRBJ1-5
CDR3nt: TGTGCCAGCAGACCTACAGGGGGCAGTCAGCCCCAGCATTTT
CDR3aa: CASRPTGGSQPQHF

len: 15
abundance: -
v_gene: TRBV6-5
d_gene: TRBD2
j_gene: TRBJ2-5
CDR3nt: TGTGCCAGCAGCCGCGGGGGTAGCGGGGGCGAGACCCAGTACTTC
CDR3aa: CASSRGGSGGETQYF

len: 15
abundance: -
v_gene: TRBV5-1
d_gene: -
j_gene: TRBJ2-2
CDR3nt: TGCGCCAGCAGAGCTGGGGGCGCGAACACCGGGGAGCTGTTTTTT
CDR3aa: CASRAGGANTGELFF

len: 14
abundance: -
v_gene: TRBV18
d_gene: TRBD1
j_gene: TRBJ2-5
CDR3nt: TGTGCCAGCTCACCCCGGACAGGGCGGGAGACCCAGTACTTC
CDR3aa: CASSPRTGRETQYF

len: 18
abundance: -
v_gene: TRBV4-1
d_gene: -
j_gene: TRBJ2-3
CDR3nt: TGCGCCAGCAGCCAAGATCGAACCCGGGAGCGGGTCACAGATACGCAGTATTTT
CDR3aa: CASSQDRTRERVTDTQYF

len: 15
abundance: -
v_gene: TRBV7-9
d_gene: -
j_gene: TRBJ1-2
CDR3nt: TGTGCCAGCAGCTTAGCGTCGGGGGGCAGGGGAGGCTACACCTTC
CDR3aa: CASSLASGGRGGYTF

len: 14
abundance: -
v_gene: TRBV7-6
d_gene: -
j_gene: TRBJ1-1
CDR3nt: TGTGCCAGCAGCTTAGCGGAGGATAACACTGAAGCTTTCTTT
CDR3aa: CASSLAEDNTEAFF

len: 17
abundance: -
v_gene: TRBV9
d_gene: -
j_gene: TRBJ1-1
CDR3nt: TGTGCCAGCAGCGTAAGGGCAGGGACTTTCGAGAGCGATGAAGCTTTCTTT
CDR3aa: CASSVRAGTFESDEAFF

len: 14
abundance: -
v_gene: TRBV27
d_gene: -
j_gene: TRBJ2-2
CDR3nt: TGTGCCAGCTGTATCCACAGGGCTGGCGGGGAGCTGTTTTTT
CDR3aa: CASCIHRAGGELFF

len: 16
abundance: -
v_gene: TRBV7-3
d_gene: TRBD2
j_gene: TRBJ2-2
CDR3nt: TGTGCCAGCAGCTTACTGGCGGGGGGCCGTGCCGGGGAGCTGTTTTTT
CDR3aa: CASSLLAGGRAGELFF

len: 14
abundance: -
v_gene: TRBV9
d_gene: -
j_gene: TRBJ1-1
CDR3nt: TGTGCCAGCAGCCCCCCGGGGGTTTGGGCCGAAGCTTTCTTT
CDR3aa: CASSPPGVWAEAFF

len: 13
abundance: -
v_gene: TRBV5-8
d_gene: -
j_gene: TRBJ1-2
CDR3nt: TGTGCCAGCAGCCGGACAGTACCCTATGGCTACACCTTC
CDR3aa: CASSRTVPYGYTF

len: 16
abundance: -
v_gene: TRBV6-1
d_gene: TRBD1
j_gene: TRBJ1-2
CDR3nt: TGTGCCAGCAGTGGTCGGACAGGGGCGTTATTCTATGGCTACACCTTC
CDR3aa: CASSGRTGALFYGYTF

len: 14
abundance: -
v_gene: TRBV6-5
d_gene: -
j_gene: TRBJ1-2
CDR3nt: TGTGCCAGCAGTTACGGGGGACGGGGGAAGGGCTACACCTTC
CDR3aa: CASSYGGRGKGYTF

len: 16
abundance: -
v_gene: TRBV11-2
d_gene: TRBD1
j_gene: TRBJ1-5
CDR3nt: TGTGCCAGCAGCTTAGGGGCACAGGGGGGCAATCAGCCCCAGCATTTT
CDR3aa: CASSLGAQGGNQPQHF

len: 19
abundance: -
v_gene: TRBV11-2
d_gene: TRBD2
j_gene: TRBJ2-2
CDR3nt: TGTGCCAGCAGCTTATACCCCCGAGGATCGGGAGGGGGCACCGGGGAGCTGTTTTTT
CDR3aa: CASSLYPRGSGGGTGELFF

len: 14
abundance: -
v_gene: TRBV6-5
d_gene: TRBD2
j_gene: TRBJ2-1
CDR3nt: TGTGCCAGCGAAGCGCGGGGGGCTGCCAATGAGCAGTTCTTC
CDR3aa: CASEARGAANEQFF

len: 15
abundance: -
v_gene: TRBV5-5
d_gene: -
j_gene: TRBJ1-2
CDR3nt: TGTGCCAGCAGCTTTCCGGGCAGGGGAAATTATGGCTACACCTTC
CDR3aa: CASSFPGRGNYGYTF

len: 15
abundance: -
v_gene: TRBV2
d_gene: -
j_gene: TRBJ1-4
CDR3nt: TGTGCCAGCAGTAACCGACAGCCAACTAATGAAAAACTGTTTTTT
CDR3aa: CASSNRQPTNEKLFF

len: 17
abundance: -
v_gene: TRBV19
d_gene: -
j_gene: TRBJ2-6
CDR3nt: TGTGCCAGTAGTATTGGCCAGGGACTGAGCGGGGCCAACGTCCTGACTTTC
CDR3aa: CASSIGQGLSGANVLTF

len: 14
abundance: -
v_gene: TRBV5-1
d_gene: -
j_gene: TRBJ1-2
CDR3nt: TGCGCCAGCAGCTCCGAGGGTGCAGTATATGGCTACACCTTC
CDR3aa: CASSSEGAVYGYTF

len: 12
abundance: -
v_gene: TRBV10-1
d_gene: -
j_gene: TRBJ2-7
CDR3nt: TGCGCCAGCAGTGAATTCGGCTACGAGCAGTACTTC
CDR3aa: CASSEFGYEQYF

len: 14
abundance: -
v_gene: TRBV27
d_gene: -
j_gene: TRBJ1-5
CDR3nt: TGTGCCAGCAGGCGGGGCAATAGCAATCAGCCCCAGCATTTT
CDR3aa: CASRRGNSNQPQHF

len: 15
abundance: -
v_gene: TRBV6-4
d_gene: TRBD2
j_gene: TRBJ2-3
CDR3nt: TGTGCCAGCTCCTTTGTCGCGGGGGGTACAGATACGCAGTATTTT
CDR3aa: CASSFVAGGTDTQYF

len: 14
abundance: many
v_gene: TRBV24-1
d_gene: TRBD1
j_gene: TRBJ1-4
CDR3nt: TGTGCCAGCGGACAGGACGCAACTAATGAAAAACTGTTTTTT
CDR3aa: CASGQDATNEKLFF

len: 11
abundance: -
v_gene: TRBV6-2/TRBV6-3
d_gene: -
j_gene: TRBJ1-1
CDR3nt: TGTGCCAGCAGTTACTCCTCTGAAGCTTTCTTT
CDR3aa: CASSYSSEAFF

len: 13
abundance: -
v_gene: TRBV12-3/TRBV12-4
d_gene: -
j_gene: TRBJ2-1
CDR3nt: TGTGCCTGTAAGGGGGGGACCTACAATGAGCAGTTCTTC
CDR3aa: CACKGGTYNEQFF

len: 16
abundance: -
v_gene: TRBV27
d_gene: TRBD2
j_gene: TRBJ2-5
CDR3nt: TGTGCCAGCAGTTCAAGACTAGCGGGGGGGGTGGGGACCCAGTACTTC
CDR3aa: CASSSRLAGGVGTQYF

len: 14
abundance: -
v_gene: TRBV18
d_gene: -
j_gene: TRBJ1-2
CDR3nt: TGTGCCAGCTCACCATCGGCAGGGGCGATTGGCTACACCTTC
CDR3aa: CASSPSAGAIGYTF

len: 13
abundance: -
v_gene: TRBV19
d_gene: -
j_gene: TRBJ1-6
CDR3nt: TGTGCCAGTAGTAACCAGGTTAATTCACCCCTCCACTTT
CDR3aa: CASSNQVNSPLHF

len: 14
abundance: -
v_gene: TRBV5-6
d_gene: -
j_gene: TRBJ2-3
CDR3nt: TGTGCCAGCAGCATTAGCGTCCCCACAGATACGCAGTATTTT
CDR3aa: CASSISVPTDTQYF

len: 15
abundance: -
v_gene: TRBV7-2
d_gene: -
j_gene: TRBJ1-6
CDR3nt: TGTGCCAGCAGCCCCCAGGGAGGGGATAATTCACCCCTCCACTTT
CDR3aa: CASSPQGGDNSPLHF

len: 17
abundance: -
v_gene: TRBV6-2/TRBV6-3
d_gene: TRBD1
j_gene: TRBJ1-6
CDR3nt: TGTGCCAGCAGTTACGGGACAGGGGAAACCTATAATTCACCCCTCCACTTT
CDR3aa: CASSYGTGETYNSPLHF

len: 14
abundance: -
v_gene: TRBV7-9
d_gene: -
j_gene: TRBJ1-4
CDR3nt: TGTGCCAGCAGCCAGGGGCTGCCTAATGAAAAACTGTTTTTT
CDR3aa: CASSQGLPNEKLFF

len: 15
abundance: -
v_gene: TRBV4-1
d_gene: TRBD2
j_gene: TRBJ2-3
CDR3nt: TGCGCCAGCAGCCCTTACGGGGGGGGAGCAGATACGCAGTATTTT
CDR3aa: CASSPYGGGADTQYF

len: 17
abundance: -
v_gene: TRBV4-1
d_gene: TRBD1
j_gene: TRBJ1-5
CDR3nt: TGCGCCAGCAGCCAAGCCTTTTTGACAGGGGGGGATCAGCCCCAGCATTTT
CDR3aa: CASSQAFLTGGDQPQHF

len: 15
abundance: once
v_gene: TRBV5-1
d_gene: -
j_gene: TRBJ2-3
CDR3nt: TGCGCCAGCAGCTTGGTAGTCCTGAGCACAGATACGCAGTATTTT
CDR3aa: CASSLVVLSTDTQYF